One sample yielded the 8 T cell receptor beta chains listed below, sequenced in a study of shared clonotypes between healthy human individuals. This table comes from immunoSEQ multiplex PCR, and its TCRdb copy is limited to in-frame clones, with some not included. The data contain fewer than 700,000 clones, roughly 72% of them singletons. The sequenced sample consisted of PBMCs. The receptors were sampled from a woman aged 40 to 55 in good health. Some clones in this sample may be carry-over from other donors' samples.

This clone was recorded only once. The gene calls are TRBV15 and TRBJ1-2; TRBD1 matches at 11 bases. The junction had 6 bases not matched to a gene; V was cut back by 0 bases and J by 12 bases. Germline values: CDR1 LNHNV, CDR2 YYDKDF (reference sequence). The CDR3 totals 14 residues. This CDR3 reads CATSRDRTGGLNTF. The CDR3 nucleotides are TGTGCCACCAGCAGAGATAGGACAGGGGGCCTCAACACCTTC.

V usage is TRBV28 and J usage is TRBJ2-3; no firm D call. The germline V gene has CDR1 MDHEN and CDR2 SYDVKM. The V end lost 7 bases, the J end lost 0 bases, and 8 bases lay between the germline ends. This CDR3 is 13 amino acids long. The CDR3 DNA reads TGTGCCAGCATTGGGCTAAGCACAGATACGCAGTATTTT. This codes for CASIGLSTDTQYF.

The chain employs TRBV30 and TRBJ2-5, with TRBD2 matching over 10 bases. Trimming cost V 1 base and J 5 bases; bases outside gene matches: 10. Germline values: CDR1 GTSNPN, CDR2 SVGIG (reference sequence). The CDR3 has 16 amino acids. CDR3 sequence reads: CAWSGDLAGARETQYF. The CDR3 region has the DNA TGTGCCTGGAGTGGAGACCTAGCGGGAGCTCGGGAGACCCAGTACTTC.

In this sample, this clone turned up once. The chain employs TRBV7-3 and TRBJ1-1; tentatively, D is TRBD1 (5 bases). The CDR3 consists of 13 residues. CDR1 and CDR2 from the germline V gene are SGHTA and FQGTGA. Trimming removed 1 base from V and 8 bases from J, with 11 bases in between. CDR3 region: CASSLNAGLEAFF. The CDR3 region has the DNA TGTGCCAGCAGCTTAAATGCAGGGCTAGAAGCTTTCTTT. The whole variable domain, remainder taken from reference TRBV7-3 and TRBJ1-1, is GAGVSQTPSNKVTEKGKYVELRCDPISGHTALYWYRQSLGQGPEFLIYFQGTGAADDSGLPNDRFFAVRPEGSVSTLKIQRTERGDSAVYLCASSLNAGLEAFFGQGTRLTVV.

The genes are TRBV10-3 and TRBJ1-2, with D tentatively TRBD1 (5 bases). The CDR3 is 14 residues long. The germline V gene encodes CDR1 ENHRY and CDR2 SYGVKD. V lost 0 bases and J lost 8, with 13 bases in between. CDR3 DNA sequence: TGTGCCATCAGTGAGTCGCTTGCAGGGTCCGGCTACACCTTC. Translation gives CAISESLAGSGYTF.

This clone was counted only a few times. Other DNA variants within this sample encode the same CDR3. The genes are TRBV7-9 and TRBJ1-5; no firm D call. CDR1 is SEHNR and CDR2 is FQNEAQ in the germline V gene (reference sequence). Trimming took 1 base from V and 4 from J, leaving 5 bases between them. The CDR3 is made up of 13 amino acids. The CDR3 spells CASSLGPNQPQHF. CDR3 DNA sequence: TGTGCCAGCAGCTTAGGCCCAAATCAGCCCCAGCATTTT.

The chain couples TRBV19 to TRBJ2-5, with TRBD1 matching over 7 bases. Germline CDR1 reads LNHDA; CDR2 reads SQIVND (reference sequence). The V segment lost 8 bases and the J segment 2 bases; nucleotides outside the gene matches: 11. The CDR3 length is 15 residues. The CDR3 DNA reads TGTGCCAGTGGAGGTCCCGGACAGGTACAAGAGACCCAGTACTTC. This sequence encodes CASGGPGQVQETQYF.

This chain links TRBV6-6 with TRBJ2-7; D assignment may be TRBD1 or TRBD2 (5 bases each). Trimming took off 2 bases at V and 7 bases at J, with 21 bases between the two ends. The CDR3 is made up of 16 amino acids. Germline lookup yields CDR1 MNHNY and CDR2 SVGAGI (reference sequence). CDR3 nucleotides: TGTGCCAGCAGTTACGACCCCCATCGGGGCGAGGAGGAGCAGTACTTC. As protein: CASSYDPHRGEEEQYF.